Shown below are 8 T cell receptor beta chains from a single sample sequenced in a study of identical twins. TCRdb reprocessed the 5' RACE reads via MiXCR and lists one record per CDR3 protein. The table shows under 900,000 distinct CDR3 sequences, with 15% to 20% occurring only once. This same sample was also taken into another study, of T cells expressing NK-cell markers.

The sample comprised PBMCs. These receptors came from a woman in her late teens or twenties in good health.

This clonotype came up a few times. V is TRBV3-1 and J is TRBJ1-2; 9 positions agree with TRBD1. Germline loops: CDR1 LGHDT, CDR2 YNNKEL (reference sequence). The CDR3 sequence is 16 residues long. V gave up 5 bases and J gave up 5 bases; unmatched junction bases: 12. In DNA, the CDR3 is TGTGCCAGCAGCAAACCCGAACAGGGGGCGCGGTATGGCTACACCTTC. Translation: CASSKPEQGARYGYTF.

This rearrangement joins TRBV3-1 to TRBJ1-3; D gene unclear. V dropped 1 base and J dropped 0 bases, with 7 bases sitting between them. Germline V gives CDR1 LGHDT, CDR2 YNNKEL (reference sequence). The CDR3 loop spans 15 amino acids. In DNA, the CDR3 is TGTGCCAGCAGCCAAGTACCAGTCTCTGGAAACACCATATATTTT. Translating gives CASSQVPVSGNTIYF.

This clonotype was counted a few times. V usage is TRBV7-9 and J usage is TRBJ2-7, with 9 bases fitting TRBD1. The germline gives CDR1 SEHNR, CDR2 FQNEAQ (reference sequence). The CDR3 has 14 residues. V lost 5 bases to trimming and J lost 6 bases; unmatched junction nucleotides: 8. CDR3 in amino acids: CASSRTGEVSEQYF. The CDR3, as DNA: TGTGCCAGCAGCCGGACAGGGGAGGTTTCCGAGCAGTACTTC.

J is TRBJ2-1 and V is TRBV25-1; no clear D. The germline V and J ends were trimmed by 4 bases and 2 bases, with 12 bases remaining between them. Germline V gene lookup returns CDR1 MGHDK and CDR2 SYGVNS. The CDR3 extends over 15 amino acids. The CDR3 DNA sequence: TGTGCCAGCAGTGTACGAGGATCTCCCTACAATGAGCAGTTCTTC. Translated: CASSVRGSPYNEQFF.

At least ten counts were recorded for this clonotype. The chain combines TRBV12-3 or TRBV12-4 with TRBJ2-7; TRBD2 is a possible D gene (6 bases). Trimming took off 7 bases at V and 2 bases at J, with 18 bases between the two ends. The CDR3 length is 15 residues. CDR3 in DNA: TGTGCCAGCACCCCCGGCAGGGACTGGGCCTACGAGCAGTACTTC. Protein sequence: CASTPGRDWAYEQYF.

This clonotype was seen more than once but under ten times. The chain joins TRBV27 to TRBJ1-2; D possibly corresponds to TRBD1 (5 bases). Germline V gene sequence: CDR1 MNHEY, CDR2 SMNVEV (reference sequence). This CDR3 spans 15 amino acids. V lost 5 bases and J 8 bases, leaving 21 bases between the germline ends. CDR3 region: CASSTPREGVGGYTF. The CDR3 DNA follows: TGTGCCAGCAGTACTCCCCGGGAAGGGGTGGGCGGCTACACCTTC.

The rearrangement links TRBV6-1 to TRBJ1-6; 7 bases are a match to TRBD1. This CDR3 contains 16 residues. Germline V CDR1 and CDR2: MNHNS, SASEGT. V lost 6 bases and J lost 7; bases outside the gene matches: 12. The CDR3 coding sequence is TGTGCCAGCAGACAAGGGGGCGGGGGCCACAATTCACCCCTCCACTTT. Its translation: CASRQGGGGHNSPLHF.

This chain links TRBV18 with TRBJ2-5, with 8 bases lining up with TRBD2. Looked up from germline, CDR1 is KGHSH and CDR2 is LQKENI. V was pared by 4 bases and J by 0 bases, with 1 base of the junction left unmatched. The CDR3 extends over 14 amino acids. This CDR3 is CASSLLADQETQYF. Written as DNA, the CDR3 is TGTGCCAGCTCACTACTAGCGGACCAAGAGACCCAGTACTTC.